This TCR beta chain stems from a study of T cell repertoires in cytomegalovirus infection. Study summary: It was the public TCR beta signatures that indicated both CMV infection and matching HLA type. General observations from the study: Clonotype analysis showed dominance of the ex vivo response by HLA-C-restricted CMV-specific TCR beta clonotypes. Of the TCR beta families, the public ones yielded a cumulative frequency that identified carriers of CMV plus the relevant HLA.

TCRdb ran MiXCR on the reads and lists one entry per CDR3 protein. Of hundreds of thousands of distinct CDR3 sequences in the sample, around 24% are singletons; the top ten hold approximately 8%. A note on this clonotype: Its antigen is currently unknown.

CDR1 and CDR2 (germline): SGHDT, YYEEEE. The CDR3 contains 12 residues. V lost 5 bases, J lost 5 bases, and 4 bases stayed unmatched. Specimen: CD8+ T cells from PBMCs. This sequence was found in a human donor in good health (CMV status not recorded). Some clones in this sample may be carry-over from other donors' samples. The chain combines TRBV5-6 with TRBJ2-7; 7 positions agree with TRBD2. The CDR3 bases are TGTGCCAGCAGTGGGGGGGTAAACGAGCAGTACTTC. Its protein product is CASSGGVNEQYF.